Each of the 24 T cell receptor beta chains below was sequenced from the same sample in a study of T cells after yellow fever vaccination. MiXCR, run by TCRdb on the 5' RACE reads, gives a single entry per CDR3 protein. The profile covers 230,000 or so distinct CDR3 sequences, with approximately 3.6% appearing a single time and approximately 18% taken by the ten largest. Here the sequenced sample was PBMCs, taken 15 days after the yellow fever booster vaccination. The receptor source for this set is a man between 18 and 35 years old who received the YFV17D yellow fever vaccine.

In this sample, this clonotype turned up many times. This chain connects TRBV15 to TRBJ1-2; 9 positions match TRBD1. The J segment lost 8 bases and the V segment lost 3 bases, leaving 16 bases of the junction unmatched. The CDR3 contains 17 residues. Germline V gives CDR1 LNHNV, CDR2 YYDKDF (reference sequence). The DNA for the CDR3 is TGTGCCACCAGCAGCCCCGGTGTTGGGACAGGGCAGTACGGCTACACCTTC. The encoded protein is CATSSPGVGTGQYGYTF.

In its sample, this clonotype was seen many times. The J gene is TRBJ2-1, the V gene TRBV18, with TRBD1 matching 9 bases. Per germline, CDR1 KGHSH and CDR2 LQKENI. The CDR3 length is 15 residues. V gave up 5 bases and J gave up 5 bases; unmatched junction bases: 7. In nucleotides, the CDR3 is TGTGCCAGCTCATTAGGGACAGGGATAAACAATGAGCAGTTCTTC. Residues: CASSLGTGINNEQFF.

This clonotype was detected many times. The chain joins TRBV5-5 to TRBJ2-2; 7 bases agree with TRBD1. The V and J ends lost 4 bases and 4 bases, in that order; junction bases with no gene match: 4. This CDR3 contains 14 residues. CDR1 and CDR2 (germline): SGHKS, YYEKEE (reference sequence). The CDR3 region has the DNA TGTGCCAGCAGCGTAGACAGGGCCACCGGGGAGCTGTTTTTT. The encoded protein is CASSVDRATGELFF. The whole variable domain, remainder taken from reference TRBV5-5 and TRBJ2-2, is DAGVTQSPTHLIKTRGQQVTLRCSPISGHKSVSWYQQVLGQGPQFIFQYYEKEERGRGNFPDRFSARQFPNYSSELNVNALLLGDSALYLCASSVDRATGELFFGEGSRLTVL.

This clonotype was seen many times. CDR3 sequence reads: CASSERSPANQFSYEQYV. CDR3 bases: TGTGCCAGCAGTGAACGGTCTCCAGCTAACCAATTTTCCTACGAGCAGTACGTC. The V and J genes are TRBV6-5 and TRBJ2-7; D gene ambiguous. Germline CDR1 and CDR2: MNHEY and SVGAGI. V lost 5 bases to trimming and J lost 1 base, with 24 bases between them. The length of the CDR3 is 18 residues.

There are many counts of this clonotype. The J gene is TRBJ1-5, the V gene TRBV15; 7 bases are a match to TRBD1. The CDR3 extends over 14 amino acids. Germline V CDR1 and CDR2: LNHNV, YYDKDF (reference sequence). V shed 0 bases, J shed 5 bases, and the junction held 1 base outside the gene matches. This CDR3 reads CATSREGTDQPQHF. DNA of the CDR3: TGTGCCACCAGCAGAGAAGGGACAGATCAGCCCCAGCATTTT.

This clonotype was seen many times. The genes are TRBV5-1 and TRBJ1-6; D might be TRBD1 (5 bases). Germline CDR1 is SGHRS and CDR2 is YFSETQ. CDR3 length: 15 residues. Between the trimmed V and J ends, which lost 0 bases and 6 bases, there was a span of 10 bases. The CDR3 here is CASSLAQGSNSPLHF. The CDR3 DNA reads TGCGCCAGCAGCTTGGCCCAGGGCTCTAATTCACCCCTCCACTTT.

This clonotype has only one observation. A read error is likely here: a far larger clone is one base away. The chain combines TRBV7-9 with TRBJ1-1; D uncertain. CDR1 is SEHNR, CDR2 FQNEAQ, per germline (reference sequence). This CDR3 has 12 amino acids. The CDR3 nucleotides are TGTGCCAGCAGCTTAGGGAGAACTGTAGCTTTCTTT. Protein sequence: CASSLGRTVAFF.

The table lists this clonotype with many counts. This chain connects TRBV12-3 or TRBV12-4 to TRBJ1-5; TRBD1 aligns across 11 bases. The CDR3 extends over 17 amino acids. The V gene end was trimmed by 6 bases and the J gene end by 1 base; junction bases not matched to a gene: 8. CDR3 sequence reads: CASSPDRGRGSNQPQHF. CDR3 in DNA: TGTGCCAGCAGCCCGGACAGGGGGCGGGGCAGCAATCAGCCCCAGCATTTT.

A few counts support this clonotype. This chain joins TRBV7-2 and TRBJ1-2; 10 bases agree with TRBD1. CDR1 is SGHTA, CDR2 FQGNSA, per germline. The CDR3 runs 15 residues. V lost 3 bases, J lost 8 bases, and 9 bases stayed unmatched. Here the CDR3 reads CASSLATRDRGGYTF. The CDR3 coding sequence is TGTGCCAGCAGCTTGGCAACCCGGGACAGGGGAGGCTACACCTTC.

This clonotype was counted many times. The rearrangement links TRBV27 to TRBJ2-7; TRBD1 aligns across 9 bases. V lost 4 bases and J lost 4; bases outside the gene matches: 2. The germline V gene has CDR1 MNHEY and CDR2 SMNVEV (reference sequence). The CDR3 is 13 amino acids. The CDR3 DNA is TGTGCCAGCAGTTGGACAGGGGCATACGAGCAGTACTTC. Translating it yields CASSWTGAYEQYF.

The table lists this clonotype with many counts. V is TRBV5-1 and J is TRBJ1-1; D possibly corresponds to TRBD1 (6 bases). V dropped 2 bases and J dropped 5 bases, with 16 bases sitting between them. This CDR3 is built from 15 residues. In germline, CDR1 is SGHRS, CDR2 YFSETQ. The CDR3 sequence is CASSFGSGDVTEAFF. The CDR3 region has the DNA TGCGCCAGCAGCTTCGGATCAGGGGATGTGACTGAAGCTTTCTTT.

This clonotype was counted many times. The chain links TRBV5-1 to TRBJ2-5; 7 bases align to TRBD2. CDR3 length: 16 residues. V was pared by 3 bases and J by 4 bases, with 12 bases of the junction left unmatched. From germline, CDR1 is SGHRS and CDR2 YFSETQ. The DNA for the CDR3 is TGCGCCAGCAGCTCAACTTTAGCGGGCCAAGGAGAGACCCAGTACTTC. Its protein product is CASSSTLAGQGETQYF.

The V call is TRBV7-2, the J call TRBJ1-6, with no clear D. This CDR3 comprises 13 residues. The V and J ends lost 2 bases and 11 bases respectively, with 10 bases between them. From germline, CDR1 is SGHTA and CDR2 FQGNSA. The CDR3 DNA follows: TGTGCCAGCAGCTTAACAACCGCCCCACCCCTCCACTTT. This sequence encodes CASSLTTAPPLHF.

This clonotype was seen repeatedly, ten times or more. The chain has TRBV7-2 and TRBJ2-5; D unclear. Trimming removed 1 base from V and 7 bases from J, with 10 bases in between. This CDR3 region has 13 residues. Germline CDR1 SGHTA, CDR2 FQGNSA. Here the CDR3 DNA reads TGTGCCAGCAGCTTAGTGGGCGCCTGGACCCAGTACTTC. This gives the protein CASSLVGAWTQYF.

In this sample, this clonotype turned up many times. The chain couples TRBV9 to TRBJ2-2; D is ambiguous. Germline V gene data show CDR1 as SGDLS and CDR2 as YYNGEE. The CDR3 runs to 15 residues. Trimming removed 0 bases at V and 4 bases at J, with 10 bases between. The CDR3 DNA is TGTGCCAGCAGCGTAGCGGAAGGGCTCACCGGGGAGCTGTTTTTT. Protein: CASSVAEGLTGELFF.

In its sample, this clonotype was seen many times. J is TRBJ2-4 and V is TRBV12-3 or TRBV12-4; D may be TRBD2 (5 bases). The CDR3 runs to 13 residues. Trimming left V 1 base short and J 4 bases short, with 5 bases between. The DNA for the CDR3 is TGTGCCAGCAGTTTAGGAGGGAAAAACATTCAGTACTTC. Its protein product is CASSLGGKNIQYF.

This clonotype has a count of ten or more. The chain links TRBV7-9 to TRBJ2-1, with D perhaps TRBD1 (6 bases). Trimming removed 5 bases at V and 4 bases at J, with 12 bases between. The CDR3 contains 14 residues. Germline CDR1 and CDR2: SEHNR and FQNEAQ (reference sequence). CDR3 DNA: TGTGCCAGCAGCCCGGGACACGAGTACAATGAGCAGTTCTTC. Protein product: CASSPGHEYNEQFF.

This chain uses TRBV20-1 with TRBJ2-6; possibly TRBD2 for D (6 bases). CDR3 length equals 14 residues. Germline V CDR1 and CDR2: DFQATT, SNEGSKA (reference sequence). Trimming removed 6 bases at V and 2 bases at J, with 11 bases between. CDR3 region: CSATGGTGANVLTF. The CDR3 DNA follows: TGCAGTGCAACTGGGGGGACTGGGGCCAACGTCCTGACTTTC.

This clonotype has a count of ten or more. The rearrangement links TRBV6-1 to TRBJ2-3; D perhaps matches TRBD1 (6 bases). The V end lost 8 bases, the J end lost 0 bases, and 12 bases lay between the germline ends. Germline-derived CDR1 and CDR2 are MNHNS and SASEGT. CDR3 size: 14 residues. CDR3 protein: CASEWDISTDTQYF. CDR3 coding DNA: TGTGCCAGCGAATGGGACATTAGCACAGATACGCAGTATTTT.

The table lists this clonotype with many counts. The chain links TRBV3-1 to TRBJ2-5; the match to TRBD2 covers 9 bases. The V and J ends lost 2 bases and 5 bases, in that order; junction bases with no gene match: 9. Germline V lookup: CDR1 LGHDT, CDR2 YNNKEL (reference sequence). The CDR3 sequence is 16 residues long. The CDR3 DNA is TGTGCCAGCAGCCAAACCGGGCGGGGGGGTTTGGAGACCCAGTACTTC. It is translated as CASSQTGRGGLETQYF.

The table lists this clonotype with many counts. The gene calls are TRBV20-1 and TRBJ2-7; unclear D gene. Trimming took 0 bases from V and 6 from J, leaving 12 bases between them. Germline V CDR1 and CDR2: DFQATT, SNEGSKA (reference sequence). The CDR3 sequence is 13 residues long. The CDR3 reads CSARDRIDGEQYV. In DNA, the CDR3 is TGCAGTGCTAGAGATCGGATAGATGGCGAGCAGTACGTC.

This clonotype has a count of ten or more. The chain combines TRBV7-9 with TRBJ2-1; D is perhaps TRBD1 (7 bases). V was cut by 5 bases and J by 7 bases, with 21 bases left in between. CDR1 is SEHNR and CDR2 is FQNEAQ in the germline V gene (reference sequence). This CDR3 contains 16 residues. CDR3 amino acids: CASSARGVRSPNEQFF. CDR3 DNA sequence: TGTGCCAGCAGCGCCAGGGGGGTCCGCTCCCCGAATGAGCAGTTCTTC.

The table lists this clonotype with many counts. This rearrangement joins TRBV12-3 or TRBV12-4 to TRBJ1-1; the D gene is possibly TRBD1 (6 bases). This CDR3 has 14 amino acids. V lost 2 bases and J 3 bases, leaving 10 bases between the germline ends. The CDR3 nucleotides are TGTGCCAGCAGTTTAATGAGGGGGTACACTGAAGCTTTCTTT. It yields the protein CASSLMRGYTEAFF.

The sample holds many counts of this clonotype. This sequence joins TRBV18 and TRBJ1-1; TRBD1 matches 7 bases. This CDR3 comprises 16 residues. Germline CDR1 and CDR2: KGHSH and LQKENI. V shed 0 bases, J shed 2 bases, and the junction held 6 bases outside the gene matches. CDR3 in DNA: TGTGCCAGCTCACCACCCTTACAGGGGCCTAACACTGAAGCTTTCTTT. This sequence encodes CASSPPLQGPNTEAFF.